Following are 20 T cell receptor beta chains from one sample sequenced in a study of CD8+ T cells in alopecia areata (dated 2018 in TCRdb). Library preparation was by the immunoSEQ multiplex PCR assay. To provide template for TCR sequencing, every sample had RNA extracted and reverse transcribed into cDNA. In TCRdb, the immuneACCESS table is reduced to in-frame sequences with V and J assigned. These tables do not hold every clone; where another copy was compared, an unresolved V gene accounts for under half, and the others remain unexplained. In all, the sample holds over 95,000 clones, and roughly three fifths of those were seen once. Of the sample, approximately 3.6% falls within the top ten clones. In the paper's terms, the time point label means: 24 weeks on oral tofacitinib. The treatment or condition label corresponds to: oral pan-JAK inhibitor, 5-10 mg twice daily. Source: CD4+ T cells sorted from blood, taken at week 24, from a patient treated with tofacitinib. The receptors originated from a human donor with alopecia areata.

The gene calls are TRBV25-1 and TRBJ1-4, with D hard to call. In germline, CDR1 is MGHDK, CDR2 SYGVNS. This CDR3 is built from 14 residues. The V and J ends lost 6 bases and 0 bases respectively, with 8 bases between them. CDR3 in DNA: TGTGCCAGCAGCGGACCAACAACTAATGAAAAACTGTTTTTT. Translation: CASSGPTTNEKLFF.

This clone was seen a single time. The V and J genes are TRBV2 and TRBJ2-1; D is unresolved. CDR1 SNHLY and CDR2 FYNNEI come from the germline V gene. V dropped 3 bases and J dropped 16 bases, with 16 bases sitting between them. This CDR3 is built from 12 residues. The CDR3 nucleotides are TGTGCCAGCAGTGATGCGGCTTCAAGCCGCTTCTTC. This gives the protein CASSDAASSRFF.

The V call is TRBV7-9, the J call TRBJ2-1, with TRBD1 matching over 7 bases. The CDR3 sequence is 14 residues long. The V gene's germline CDR1 is SEHNR and CDR2 FQNEAQ (reference sequence). The J segment lost 7 bases and the V segment lost 7 bases, leaving 10 bases of the junction unmatched. The CDR3 here is CASIPTGSLNEQFF. The CDR3, as DNA: TGTGCCAGCATCCCGACAGGGTCACTGAATGAGCAGTTCTTC.

J is TRBJ2-5 and V is TRBV29-1; 15 bases fit TRBD2. CDR3 length: 14 amino acids. Germline-derived CDR1 and CDR2 are SQVTM and ANQGSEA. V trimming: 8 bases; J trimming: 6 bases; junction bases outside the gene matches: 7. DNA of the CDR3: TGCAGCACGATGGGACTAGCGGGGGGCCAGACCCAGTACTTC. It codes for CSTMGLAGGQTQYF.

This clone was recorded only once. CDR3 sequence: CASRMGQANTEAFF. Here the CDR3 DNA reads TGTGCCAGCAGGATGGGACAGGCTAACACTGAAGCTTTCTTT. The chain uses TRBV7-9 and TRBJ1-1; TRBD1 aligns across 8 bases. Germline-derived CDR1 and CDR2 are SEHNR and FQNEAQ (reference sequence). The CDR3 contains 14 residues. V was pared by 6 bases and J by 2 bases, with 5 bases of the junction left unmatched.

This clone was detected only a few times. V and J are TRBV6-1 and TRBJ1-2; 7 bases agree with TRBD1. V trimming: 6 bases; J trimming: 9 bases; junction bases outside the gene matches: 13. The CDR3 is made up of 14 amino acids. Germline V gene lookup returns CDR1 MNHNS and CDR2 SASEGT. The CDR3 is CASSPLSQGMSYTF. The CDR3 DNA is TGTGCCAGCAGCCCCCTCTCACAGGGGATGAGCTACACCTTC.

This clone has more than one count but fewer than ten. The V gene is TRBV5-1, the J gene TRBJ2-1; 10 nucleotides agree with TRBD2. The V and J ends lost 2 bases and 7 bases, in that order; junction bases with no gene match: 15. Germline-derived CDR1 and CDR2 are SGHRS and YFSETQ. The CDR3 covers 18 residues. In DNA form, the CDR3 reads TGCGCCAGCAGCTTCACATCACTAACTAGCGGGGCTTCGAATGAGCAGTTCTTC. It codes for CASSFTSLTSGASNEQFF.

This rearrangement joins TRBV6-5 to TRBJ2-2, with 13 nucleotides matching TRBD2. This CDR3 comprises 15 residues. V shed 6 bases, J shed 4 bases, and the junction held 2 bases outside the gene matches. CDR1 is MNHEY and CDR2 is SVGAGI in the germline V gene. For the CDR3, the DNA is TGTGCCAGCAGGACTAGCGGGGGGCTCACCGGGGAGCTGTTTTTT. It encodes CASRTSGGLTGELFF.

This clone was observed a few times. This chain connects TRBV5-1 to TRBJ2-5; tentatively, D is TRBD1 or TRBD2 (5 bases each). Between the trimmed V and J ends, which lost 1 base and 4 bases, there was a span of 20 bases. The CDR3 spans 17 residues. Germline V CDR1 and CDR2: SGHRS, YFSETQ. CDR3 nucleotide sequence: TGCGCCAGCAGCTTGTCGTTCCGGGCAGGGAGTCGAGAGACCCAGTACTTC. Encoded protein: CASSLSFRAGSRETQYF.

The V and J genes are TRBV14 and TRBJ2-3; 9 bases line up with TRBD2. This CDR3 spans 17 amino acids. The germline V gene encodes CDR1 SGHDN and CDR2 FVKESK. Trimming took 3 bases from V and 4 from J; bases not matched to a gene: 11. Here the CDR3 DNA reads TGTGCCAGCAGCCAGTGGATCGGGACTAGCTTAGCAGATACGCAGTATTTT. It translates to CASSQWIGTSLADTQYF.

The rearrangement joins TRBV5-1 to TRBJ2-1; D remains ambiguous. The germline gives CDR1 SGHRS, CDR2 YFSETQ. The CDR3 extends over 14 amino acids. V lost 1 base and J lost 8, with 13 bases in between. The CDR3 sequence: CASSLLSFRDEQFF. CDR3 in DNA: TGCGCCAGCAGCTTGCTGTCCTTTCGGGATGAGCAGTTCTTC.

This chain joins TRBV5-1 and TRBJ1-5; no clear D gene. Trimming took 0 bases from V and 0 from J, leaving 4 bases between them. Germline V lookup: CDR1 SGHRS, CDR2 YFSETQ. CDR3 size: 14 residues. The CDR3 region has the DNA TGCGCCAGCAGCTTGGAGGGTAGCAATCAGCCCCAGCATTTT. Translated: CASSLEGSNQPQHF.

This clone is a singleton in its sample. Other nucleotide sequences from this sample produce the same CDR3. This chain connects TRBV29-1 to TRBJ2-1; TRBD2 might be the D (6 bases). The V gene's germline CDR1 is SQVTM and CDR2 ANQGSEA. This CDR3 is 12 amino acids long. The V gene lost 3 bases and the J gene lost 6 bases, with 9 bases spanning the gap. The CDR3, as DNA: TGCAGCGTTGATAGGGGAGGCAATGAGCAGTTCTTC. It specifies CSVDRGGNEQFF.

The table lists this clone with a few counts. The genes are TRBV5-1 and TRBJ2-2; D gene ambiguous. The germline V gene has CDR1 SGHRS and CDR2 YFSETQ. Trimming took 1 base from V and 3 from J, leaving 1 base between them. The CDR3 contains 12 residues. The chain's CDR3 is CASSLHTGELFF. The CDR3 region has the DNA TGCGCCAGCAGCTTGCACACCGGGGAGCTGTTTTTT.

The gene calls are TRBV6-6 and TRBJ1-3, with 7 positions matching TRBD1. CDR1 MNHNY and CDR2 SVGAGI come from the germline V gene (reference sequence). V shed 0 bases and J 0 bases; nucleotides not matched to a gene: 2. This CDR3 is built from 16 residues. CDR3 residues: CASSYSYRGSGNTIYF. For the CDR3, the DNA is TGTGCCAGCAGTTACTCGTACAGGGGCTCTGGAAACACCATATATTTT.

This clone was seen more than once but under ten times. The chain has TRBV29-1 and TRBJ1-2, with 7 bases lining up with TRBD1. The CDR3 runs 12 residues. CDR1 is SQVTM and CDR2 is ANQGSEA in the germline V gene. V shed 7 bases, J shed 8 bases, and the junction held 10 bases outside the gene matches. CDR3 region: CSATRQGLGYTF. The DNA of the CDR3 is TGCAGCGCCACGAGACAGGGACTCGGCTACACCTTC.

The chain recombines TRBV4-1 with TRBJ2-7; D is perhaps TRBD1 or TRBD2 (5 bases each). Germline V gene lookup returns CDR1 MGHRA and CDR2 YSYEKL. V was shortened by 4 bases and J by 0 bases, with 13 bases between the two germline ends. The length of the CDR3 is 15 residues. For the CDR3, the DNA is TGCGCCAGCAGCCGGGGCCCAGGAGGCTCCTACGAGCAGTACTTC. Translation gives CASSRGPGGSYEQYF.

Only a few counts were recorded for this clone. The chain has TRBV18 and TRBJ1-2, with TRBD1 matching over 8 bases. The germline gives CDR1 KGHSH, CDR2 LQKENI. CDR3 length: 15 residues. The V gene end was trimmed by 6 bases and the J gene end by 6 bases; junction bases not matched to a gene: 12. This CDR3 reads CASSPEATGVDGYTF. The DNA for the CDR3 is TGTGCCAGCTCCCCCGAGGCGACAGGGGTTGATGGCTACACCTTC.

This chain uses TRBV4-3 with TRBJ2-5, with D uncertain. Trimming pared 4 bases from V and 1 base from J, leaving 7 bases between. This CDR3 region has 13 residues. CDR1 LGHNA and CDR2 YSLEER come from the germline V gene. DNA of the CDR3: TGCGCCAGCAGCCCCGGTATCCAAGAGACCCAGTACTTC. Residues: CASSPGIQETQYF.

The CDR3 nucleotides are TGTGCCAGCAGCTTCACCCAAGAGACCCAGTACTTC. Translated, it gives CASSFTQETQYF. The chain joins TRBV5-4 to TRBJ2-5; D is uncertain. The CDR3 is 12 amino acids. The V and J ends lost 2 bases and 1 base respectively, with 3 bases between them. Germline V gene data show CDR1 as SGHNT and CDR2 as YYREEE (reference sequence).